The 8 T cell receptor beta chains listed next were all sequenced from one sample in a study of blood T cell repertoires in COVID-19. Profiling relied on immunoSEQ multiplex PCR, and the TCRdb table lists in-frame clones only, not all of them. The sample shows around 200,000 clones, around 88% of them seen only once. Specimen: peripheral blood. Source of these receptors: a man aged 50 to 60 with active or convalescent COVID-19.

The chain has TRBV29-1 and TRBJ2-7; perhaps TRBD2 as D (5 bases). The CDR3 is made up of 13 amino acids. Per germline, CDR1 SQVTM and CDR2 ANQGSEA. V was cut by 4 bases and J by 5 bases, with 15 bases left in between. CDR3 sequence: CSVGSAGGDEQYF. CDR3 bases: TGCAGCGTTGGGTCGGCCGGAGGCGACGAGCAGTACTTC.

This chain links TRBV4-1 with TRBJ2-3; a possible D gene is TRBD2 (5 bases). Per the germline V gene, CDR1 is MGHRA and CDR2 is YSYEKL. This CDR3 has 15 residues. Trimming cost V 0 bases and J 6 bases, with 13 bases left between them. CDR3 in DNA: TGCGCCAGCAGCCAAGAACATCCTAGCAGGGATACGCAGTATTTT. Translation gives CASSQEHPSRDTQYF.

The rearrangement uses TRBV7-2 and TRBJ1-6; D is perhaps TRBD1 (5 bases). V was shortened by 5 bases and J by 14 bases, with 22 bases between the two germline ends. The CDR3 is 15 amino acids. Germline V gives CDR1 SGHTA, CDR2 FQGNSA. The CDR3 loop is CASSPPGLPGGSLHF. CDR3 nucleotides: TGTGCCAGCAGCCCGCCGGGCCTGCCGGGGGGATCCCTCCACTTT.

The genes are TRBV11-3 and TRBJ1-5; D unclear. CDR3 length: 16 amino acids. CDR1 is SGHNT, CDR2 YENEEA, per germline. V was cut by 2 bases and J by 0 bases, with 11 bases left in between. In DNA form, the CDR3 reads TGTGCCAGCAGCTTAATCTGGGCTTCTAGCAATCAGCCCCAGCATTTT. This codes for CASSLIWASSNQPQHF.

The rearrangement links TRBV4-1 to TRBJ2-3, with 8 bases aligning to TRBD2. The CDR3 spans 14 residues. J gave up 5 bases and V 4 bases, and 5 bases lay outside the gene matches. Germline CDR1 is MGHRA and CDR2 is YSYEKL. CDR3 coding DNA: TGCGCCAGCAGCCCGGGGGGGCCGAAAGATACGCAGTATTTT. This gives the protein CASSPGGPKDTQYF.

The chain links TRBV10-1 to TRBJ2-2; no clear D. Germline-derived CDR1 and CDR2 are WNHNN and SYGVQD (reference sequence). V was trimmed by 0 bases and J by 10 bases, leaving 15 bases between them. The CDR3 runs to 15 residues. In nucleotides, the CDR3 is TGCGCCAGCAGTGAGTCAGGAAGTAGCCCCGAGGAGCTGTTTTTT. Amino acids: CASSESGSSPEELFF.

The chain is built from TRBV30 and TRBJ1-5; no firm D call. Germline V gene data show CDR1 as GTSNPN and CDR2 as SVGIG (reference sequence). CDR3 length: 13 residues. V lost 3 bases and J 3 bases, leaving 9 bases between the germline ends. The CDR3 protein is CAWSLDLNQPQHF. CDR3 nucleotide sequence: TGTGCCTGGAGCTTAGATCTCAATCAGCCCCAGCATTTT.

The chain recombines TRBV7-2 with TRBJ2-5; 11 bases map to TRBD1. The ends lost 5 bases at V and 4 bases at J; junction bases unmatched: 3. The germline CDR1 and CDR2 sequences are SGHTA and FQGNSA. This CDR3 region has 14 residues. The CDR3 DNA follows: TGTGCCAGCAGCCGGACAGGGGGCCTAGAGACCCAGTACTTC. Translated: CASSRTGGLETQYF.